Below are 15 T cell receptor beta chains sequenced from a single sample in a study of monozygotic twins with inflammatory bowel disease. From its re-call of the 5' RACE reads, TCRdb lists each CDR3 protein once, without DNA. Its listing shows fewer than 550,000 distinct CDR3 sequences. The sample was blood. Every receptor here comes from a human donor with ulcerative colitis or Crohn's disease, or a healthy co-twin of an affected twin (not recorded which).

The V gene is TRBV28, the J gene TRBJ1-6; the D gene TCRdb calls, TRBD1, cannot be checked with no DNA. The CDR3 is made up of 12 amino acids. The germline CDR1 and CDR2 sequences are MDHEN and SYDVKM. This CDR3 is CASRRQGSPLHF.

The rearrangement links TRBV11-2 to TRBJ2-3; TCRdb's D call, TRBD1, is unchecked because there is no DNA. The CDR3 contains 18 residues. Germline-derived CDR1 and CDR2 are SGHAT and FQNNGV. The CDR3 region is CASSFPVTELTSTDTQYF. Together with reference TRBV11-2 and TRBJ2-3, the CDR3 gives the full variable domain: EAGVAQSPRYKIIEKRQSVAFWCNPISGHATLYWYQQILGQGPKLLIQFQNNGVVDDSQLPKDRFSAERLKGVDSTLKIQPAKLEDSAVYLCASSFPVTELTSTDTQYFGPGTRLTVL.

The gene calls are TRBV5-5 and TRBJ2-7; TCRdb's D call of TRBD2 is untestable without DNA. CDR1 and CDR2 (germline): SGHKS, YYEKEE (reference sequence). CDR3 length: 14 residues. CDR3 in amino acids: CASSPTGTVREQYF.

This rearrangement joins TRBV12-3 or TRBV12-4 to TRBJ2-1; TCRdb lists TRBD2, though no DNA is available to test this call. CDR3 length: 15 residues. CDR3 sequence: CASSMTSGTYNEQFF.

The V call is TRBV5-1, the J call TRBJ2-3; TCRdb returns TRBD2, unconfirmable since there is no DNA. There are 17 residues in the CDR3. Germline V gene sequence: CDR1 SGHRS, CDR2 YFSETQ. The CDR3 reads CASSQPTILADTDTQYF.

The CDR3 spells CASIAPAHPHTDTQYF. The V gene is TRBV27, the J gene TRBJ2-3. This CDR3 spans 16 amino acids. In germline, CDR1 is MNHEY, CDR2 SMNVEV (reference sequence).

J is TRBJ1-4 and V is TRBV7-9; the TCRdb D gene call, TRBD1, has no DNA to confirm it. Germline lookup yields CDR1 SEHNR and CDR2 FQNEAQ (reference sequence). This CDR3 contains 14 residues. The CDR3 reads CASTPSGTGLKLFF.

CDR3 sequence reads: CASSWTTGGYNEQFF. The chain is built from TRBV5-1 and TRBJ2-1; TCRdb outputs TRBD1, but without DNA this stays unchecked. The CDR3 loop spans 15 amino acids. CDR1 and CDR2 from the germline V gene are SGHRS and YFSETQ.

The chain has TRBV7-9 and TRBJ2-1; TCRdb reports TRBD2, a call that lacks DNA to check it against. In germline, CDR1 is SEHNR, CDR2 FQNEAQ (reference sequence). CDR3 length: 12 residues. This chain's CDR3 is CACGRAGNEQFF.

The chain recombines TRBV5-1 with TRBJ2-2. The CDR3 has 14 amino acids. The germline gives CDR1 SGHRS, CDR2 YFSETQ. The CDR3 protein is CASSLSSFTGELFF.

This chain uses TRBV20-1 with TRBJ2-1; with no DNA, the TCRdb D assignment of TRBD2 cannot be verified. The CDR3 is made up of 15 amino acids. The germline V gene encodes CDR1 DFQATT and CDR2 SNEGSKA (reference sequence). Here the CDR3 reads CSATSSGDFYNEQFF.

This rearrangement joins TRBV5-4 to TRBJ1-1. The CDR3 is 13 amino acids. CDR1 is SGHNT and CDR2 is YYREEE in the germline V gene (reference sequence). CDR3 sequence: CASSSDNLSPAFF.

J is TRBJ1-2 and V is TRBV29-1; there is no DNA to check the TCRdb D call of TRBD1. The CDR3 totals 11 residues. CDR1 is SQVTM, CDR2 ANQGSEA, per germline. The CDR3: CSVDRALGYTF.

The chain combines TRBV20-1 with TRBJ2-3; TCRdb's D gene call, TRBD2, goes unchecked for lack of DNA. From germline, CDR1 is DFQATT and CDR2 SNEGSKA (reference sequence). This CDR3 has 16 amino acids. The CDR3 region is CSASPPAGPLRDTQYF.

The V and J genes are TRBV4-3 and TRBJ2-4; TCRdb selects TRBD2, and the lack of DNA leaves this call unchecked. The germline V gene has CDR1 LGHNA and CDR2 YSLEER. The CDR3 runs to 19 residues. CDR3 sequence reads: CASSQDPGLAGGEGDIQYF.